These T cell receptor beta chains were read from a single sample in a study of blood T cell repertoires in COVID-19. Sequenced by immunoSEQ multiplex PCR; TCRdb stores in-frame clones only, minus some. This table has fewer than 150,000 clones, 80% to 90% appearing once. Sequencing was performed on peripheral blood. These TCRs come from a man aged 35 to 55 with acute or convalescent COVID-19. Both conserved end residues are part of each CDR3. A D gene is named only where the DNA matches it firmly. A row's size may be missing; if present it is once, few, many or a size class.

CAISESQALGYTF TGTGCCATCAGTGAGTCCCAGGCTTTAGGCTACACCTTC - TRBV10-3 - TRBJ1-2
CASSSGTGYNEQFF TGTGCCAGCAGCAGCGGGACTGGGTACAATGAGCAGTTCTTC - TRBV5-5 TRBD2 TRBJ2-1
CASSLDRGPMVQPQHF TGTGCCAGCAGCTTAGACAGGGGGCCTATGGTTCAGCCCCAGCATTTT - TRBV7-2 TRBD1 TRBJ1-5
CSVEDREARDTEAFF TGCAGCGTTGAAGATCGGGAGGCGCGGGACACTGAAGCTTTCTTT - TRBV29-1 - TRBJ1-1
CASSLGTSGTYEQYF TGTGCCAGCAGCCTCGGGACTAGCGGGACATACGAGCAGTACTTC - TRBV9 TRBD2 TRBJ2-7
CATSLSGEGETQYF TGTGCCACCAGTCTCTCCGGGGAGGGAGAGACCCAGTACTTC - TRBV24-1 TRBD2 TRBJ2-5
CASSVNSPGQYGYTF TGTGCCAGCAGCGTCAACAGCCCGGGACAGTATGGCTACACCTTC - TRBV9 TRBD1 TRBJ1-2
CASSQDVGRSYGYTF TGTGCCAGCAGCCAAGATGTTGGCCGATCCTATGGCTACACCTTC - TRBV14 - TRBJ1-2
CASSPTGDSDYEQYF TGTGCCAGCAGCCCCACGGGGGACAGCGATTACGAGCAGTACTTC - TRBV7-6 - TRBJ2-7
CASSFSTSLNTEAFF TGCGCCAGCAGCTTTTCCACATCTTTGAACACTGAAGCTTTCTTT - TRBV5-1 - TRBJ1-1
CASSLIGQRGLTF TGTGCCAGCAGCTTAATAGGACAAAGGGGACTAACCTTC - TRBV7-9 - TRBJ1-2
CASRTSSGGARNTQYF TGTGCCAGCAGGACAAGTAGCGGGGGGGCTAGGAATACGCAGTATTTT - TRBV6-7 TRBD2 TRBJ2-3
CACRNRKGEQYF TGTGCCTGCAGGAACAGGAAAGGCGAGCAGTACTTC - TRBV30 - TRBJ2-7
CASTADRASTEAFF TGTGCCAGCACTGCGGACAGGGCTTCCACTGAAGCTTTCTTT - TRBV27 TRBD1 TRBJ1-1
CASSHGQSYGYTF TGTGCCAGCAGTCATGGACAGAGCTATGGCTACACCTTC - TRBV3-1/TRBV3-2 - TRBJ1-2
CASSPEDSVSYNEQFF TGCGCCAGCAGCCCGGAGGACTCGGTCTCCTACAATGAGCAGTTCTTC - TRBV4-1 - TRBJ2-1
CASSLGTGVYGYTF TGTGCCAGCAGTCTCGGGACAGGGGTGTATGGCTACACCTTC - TRBV27 TRBD1 TRBJ1-2
CASSLGSAGDTQYF TGTGCCAGCAGCTTGGGATCCGCAGGGGATACGCAGTATTTT - TRBV3-1/TRBV3-2 - TRBJ2-3
CASRAWSGSALSPLHF TGTGCCAGCAGAGCTTGGTCGGGTTCGGCTTTGTCACCCCTCCACTTT - TRBV21-1 - TRBJ1-6
CASSQESGTNTGELFF TGCGCCAGCAGCCAAGAGTCGGGGACGAACACCGGGGAGCTGTTTTTT few TRBV4-1 - TRBJ2-2
CASSQGQGAGYEQYF TGTGCCAGCAGCCAAGGACAGGGAGCAGGCTACGAGCAGTACTTC few TRBV9 TRBD1 TRBJ2-7
CASSVGGGQSTDTQYF TGTGCCAGCAGCGTAGGCGGGGGGCAGAGCACAGATACGCAGTATTTT - TRBV9 TRBD2 TRBJ2-3
CASSLTGQGVTREAFF TGTGCCAGCAGCTTGACCGGGCAGGGGGTAACCCGGGAAGCTTTCTTT - TRBV5-6 TRBD1 TRBJ1-1
CASSFEGANYGYTF TGTGCCAGCAGCTTCGAGGGGGCAAACTATGGCTACACCTTC - TRBV7-9 TRBD1 TRBJ1-2
CASSPGQVFSYEQYF TGCGCCAGCAGCCCTGGACAGGTCTTCTCCTACGAGCAGTACTTC - TRBV5-1 TRBD1 TRBJ2-7
CASSKERAQGRGGNTIYF TGTGCCAGCAGCAAGGAGAGAGCACAGGGCCGTGGGGGAAACACCATATATTTT once TRBV7-6 - TRBJ1-3
CASSLARANEQFF TGTGCCAGCAGCCTGGCCAGGGCCAATGAGCAGTTCTTC few TRBV2 - TRBJ2-1
CASSSTGGDGTEAFF TGTGCCAGCAGTTCTACAGGGGGGGACGGGACTGAAGCTTTCTTT - TRBV25-1 TRBD1 TRBJ1-1
CASSEADYSPLHF TGTGCCAGTAGTGAGGCGGATTATTCACCCCTCCACTTT - TRBV19 - TRBJ1-6
CASSYERGYSPLHF TGTGCCAGCAGTTACGAACGGGGGTATTCACCCCTCCACTTT - TRBV6-5 - TRBJ1-6
CASSLGGSRGAYNEQFF TGCGCCAGCAGCTTGGGCGGCTCCAGAGGAGCCTACAATGAGCAGTTCTTC - TRBV5-1 - TRBJ2-1
CASSERLAGLDEQFF TGTGCCAGCAGCGAGCGACTAGCGGGTCTCGATGAGCAGTTCTTC - TRBV7-9 TRBD2 TRBJ2-1
CATRDRNTEAFF TGTGCCACAAGAGACAGGAACACTGAAGCTTTCTTT - TRBV19 - TRBJ1-1
CATSDPGVGQYF TGTGCCACCAGTGATCCCGGGGTAGGGCAGTACTTC - TRBV24-1 - TRBJ2-7
CATEAPGETQYF TGTGCCACCGAAGCACCAGGAGAGACCCAGTACTTC few TRBV2 - TRBJ2-5
CASSRRLEDTQYF TGTGCCAGCAGCCGCCGACTGGAAGATACGCAGTATTTT - TRBV4-2 - TRBJ2-3
CASSQIGLAWPDTQYF TGTGCCAGCAGCCAAATTGGACTAGCCTGGCCAGATACGCAGTATTTT - TRBV27 TRBD2 TRBJ2-3
CASSLGGSEAFF TGTGCCAGCAGCTTAGGAGGATCTGAAGCTTTCTTT - TRBV7-2 - TRBJ1-1
CAGGLLGSFEQFF TGTGCCGGGGGGTTACTAGGGTCATTTGAGCAGTTCTTC - TRBV7-9 - TRBJ2-1
CASSPVYQNTEAFF TGTGCCAGCAGTCCAGTGTACCAGAACACTGAAGCTTTCTTT - TRBV6-2/TRBV6-3 - TRBJ1-1
CASSPGTGGYEQYF TGTGCCAGCAGCCCTGGGACAGGGGGCTACGAGCAGTACTTC - TRBV7-9 TRBD1 TRBJ2-7
CASSSPGGPSHGYTF TGTGCCAGCAGTTCTCCAGGGGGCCCCTCTCATGGCTACACCTTC - TRBV27 TRBD1 TRBJ1-2
CASSLEGILFHF TGTGCCAGCAGCTTAGAGGGGATCCTGTTCCACTTT - TRBV7-9 - TRBJ1-6
CSVEGQGGNEQYF TGCAGCGTCGAAGGACAGGGAGGCAACGAGCAGTACTTC - TRBV29-1 TRBD1 TRBJ2-7
CASSLVLSYEQYF TGTGCCAGCAGCTTGGTTCTATCCTACGAGCAGTACTTC - TRBV5-6 - TRBJ2-7
CSAALPSLLSGYGYTF TGCAGCGCCGCGCTTCCGAGTCTCCTAAGCGGCTATGGCTACACCTTC - TRBV29-1 - TRBJ1-2